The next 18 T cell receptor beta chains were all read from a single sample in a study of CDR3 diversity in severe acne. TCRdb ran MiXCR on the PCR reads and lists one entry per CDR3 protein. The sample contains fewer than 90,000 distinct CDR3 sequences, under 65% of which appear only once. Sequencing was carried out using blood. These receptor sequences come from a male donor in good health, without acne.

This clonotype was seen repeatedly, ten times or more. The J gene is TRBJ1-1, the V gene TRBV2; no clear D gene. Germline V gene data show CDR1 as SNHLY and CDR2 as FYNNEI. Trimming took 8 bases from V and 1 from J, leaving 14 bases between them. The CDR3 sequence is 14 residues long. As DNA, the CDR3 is TGTGCCAGCCCTGAGGGAGGCAAGAACACTGAAGCTTTCTTT. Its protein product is CASPEGGKNTEAFF.

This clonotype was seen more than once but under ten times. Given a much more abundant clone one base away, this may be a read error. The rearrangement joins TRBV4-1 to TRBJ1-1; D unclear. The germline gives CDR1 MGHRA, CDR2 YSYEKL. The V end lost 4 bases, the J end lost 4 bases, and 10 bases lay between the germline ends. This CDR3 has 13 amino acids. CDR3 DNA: TGCGCCAGCAGCCCTTACACGAGCACTGAAGCTTTCTTT. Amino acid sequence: CASSPYTSTEAFF.

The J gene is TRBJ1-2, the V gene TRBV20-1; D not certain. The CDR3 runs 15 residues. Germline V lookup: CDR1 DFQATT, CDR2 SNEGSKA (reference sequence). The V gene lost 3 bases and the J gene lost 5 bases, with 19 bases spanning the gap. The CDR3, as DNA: TGCAGTGCTAGGCTTGCTTTTGGGTTTGGGTATGGCTACACCTTC. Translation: CSARLAFGFGYGYTF.

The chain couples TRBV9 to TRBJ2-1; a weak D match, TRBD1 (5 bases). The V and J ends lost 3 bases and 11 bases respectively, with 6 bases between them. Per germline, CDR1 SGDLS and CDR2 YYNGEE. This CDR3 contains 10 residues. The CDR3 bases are TGTGCCAGCAGCGGGGGCCAGCAGTTCTTC. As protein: CASSGGQQFF.

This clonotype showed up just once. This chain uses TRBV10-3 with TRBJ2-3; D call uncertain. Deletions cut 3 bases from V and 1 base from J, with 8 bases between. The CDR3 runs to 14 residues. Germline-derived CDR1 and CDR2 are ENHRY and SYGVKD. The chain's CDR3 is CAISDPGRTDTQYF. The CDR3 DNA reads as TGTGCCATCAGTGACCCCGGGCGCACAGATACGCAGTATTTT.

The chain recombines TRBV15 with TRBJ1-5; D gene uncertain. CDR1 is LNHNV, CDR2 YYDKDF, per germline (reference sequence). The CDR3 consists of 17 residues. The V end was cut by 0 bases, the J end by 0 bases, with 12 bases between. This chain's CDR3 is CATSRDPDSYSNQPQHF. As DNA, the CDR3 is TGTGCCACCAGCAGAGATCCGGACTCCTATAGCAATCAGCCCCAGCATTTT.

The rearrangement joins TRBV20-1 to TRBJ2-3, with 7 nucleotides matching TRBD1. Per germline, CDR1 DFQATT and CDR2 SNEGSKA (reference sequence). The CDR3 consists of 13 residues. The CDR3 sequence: CRHGQVLTDTQYF. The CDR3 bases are TGCAGACACGGACAGGTTTTAACAGATACGCAGTATTTT.

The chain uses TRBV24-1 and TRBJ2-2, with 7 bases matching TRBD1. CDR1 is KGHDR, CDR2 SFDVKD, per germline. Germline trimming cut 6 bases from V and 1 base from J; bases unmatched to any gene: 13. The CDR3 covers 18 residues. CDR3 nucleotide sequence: TGTGCCACCAGTACAGGGGCAGGGGTCCCCCTGAACACCGGGGAGCTGTTTTTT. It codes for CATSTGAGVPLNTGELFF.

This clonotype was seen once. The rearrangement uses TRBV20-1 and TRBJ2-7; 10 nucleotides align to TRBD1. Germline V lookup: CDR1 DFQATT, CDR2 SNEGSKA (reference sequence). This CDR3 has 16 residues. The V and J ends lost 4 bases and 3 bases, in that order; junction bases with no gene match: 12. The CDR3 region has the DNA TGCAGTGCTACCCCGGGACAGGGGTTTAGTGGCTACGAGCAGTACTTC. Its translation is CSATPGQGFSGYEQYF.

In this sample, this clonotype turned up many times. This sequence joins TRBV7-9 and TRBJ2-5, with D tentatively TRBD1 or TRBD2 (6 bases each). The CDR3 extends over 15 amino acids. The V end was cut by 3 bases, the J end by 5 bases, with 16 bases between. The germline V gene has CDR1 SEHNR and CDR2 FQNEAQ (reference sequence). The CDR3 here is CASSLEIGGGETQYF. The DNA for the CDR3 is TGTGCCAGCAGCTTGGAGATCGGGGGCGGGGAGACCCAGTACTTC.

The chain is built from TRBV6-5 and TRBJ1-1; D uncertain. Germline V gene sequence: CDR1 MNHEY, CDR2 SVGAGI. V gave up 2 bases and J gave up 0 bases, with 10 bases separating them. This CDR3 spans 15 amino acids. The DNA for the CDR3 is TGTGCCAGCAGTTACGCGGCGCTCATGAACACTGAAGCTTTCTTT. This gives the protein CASSYAALMNTEAFF.

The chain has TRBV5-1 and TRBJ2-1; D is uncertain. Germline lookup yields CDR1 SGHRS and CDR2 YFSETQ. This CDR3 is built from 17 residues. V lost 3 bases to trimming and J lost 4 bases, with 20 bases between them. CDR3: CASSSQGNTEAYNEQFF. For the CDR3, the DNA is TGCGCCAGCAGCTCTCAAGGGAACACTGAAGCTTACAATGAGCAGTTCTTC.

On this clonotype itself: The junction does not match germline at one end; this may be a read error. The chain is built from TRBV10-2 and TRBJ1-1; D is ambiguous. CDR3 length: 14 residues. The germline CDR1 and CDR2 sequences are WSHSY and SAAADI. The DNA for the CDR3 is TGTGCCAGCAGCCCCCGACTGGTGAACACTGAAGCTTTCTTT. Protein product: CASSPRLVNTEAFF.

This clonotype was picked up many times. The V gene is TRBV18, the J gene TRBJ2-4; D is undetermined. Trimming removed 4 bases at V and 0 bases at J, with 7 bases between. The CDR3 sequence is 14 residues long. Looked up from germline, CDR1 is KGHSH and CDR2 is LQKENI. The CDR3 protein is CASSLTQAKNIQYF. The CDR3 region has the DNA TGTGCCAGCTCACTCACGCAAGCCAAAAACATTCAGTACTTC. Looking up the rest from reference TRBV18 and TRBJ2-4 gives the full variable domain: NAGVMQNPRHLVRRRGQEARLRCSPMKGHSHVYWYRQLPEEGLKFMVYLQKENIIDESGMPKERFSAEFPKEGPSILRIQQVVRGDSAAYFCASSLTQAKNIQYFGAGTRLSVL.

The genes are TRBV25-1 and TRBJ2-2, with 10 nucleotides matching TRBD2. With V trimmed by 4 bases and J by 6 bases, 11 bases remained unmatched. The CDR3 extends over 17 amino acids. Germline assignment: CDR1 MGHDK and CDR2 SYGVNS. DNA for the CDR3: TGTGCCAGCAGTGGCTTCTTTAGCGGGAGGTTTTCCGGGGAGCTGTTTTTT. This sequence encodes CASSGFFSGRFSGELFF.

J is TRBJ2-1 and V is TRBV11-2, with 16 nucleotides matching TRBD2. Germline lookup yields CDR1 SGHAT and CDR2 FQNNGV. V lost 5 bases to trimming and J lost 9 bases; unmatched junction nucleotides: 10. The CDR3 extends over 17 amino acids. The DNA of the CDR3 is TGTGCCAGCAGCGCCCTCGGGACTAGCGGGGGGGCGGGTGAGCAGTTCTTC. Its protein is CASSALGTSGGAGEQFF.

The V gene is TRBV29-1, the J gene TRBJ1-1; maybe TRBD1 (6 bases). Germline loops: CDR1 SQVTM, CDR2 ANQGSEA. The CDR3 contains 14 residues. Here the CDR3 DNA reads TGCAGTGCTAGGGCCACAGGGACCGGTACTGAAGCTTTCTTT. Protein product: CSARATGTGTEAFF.

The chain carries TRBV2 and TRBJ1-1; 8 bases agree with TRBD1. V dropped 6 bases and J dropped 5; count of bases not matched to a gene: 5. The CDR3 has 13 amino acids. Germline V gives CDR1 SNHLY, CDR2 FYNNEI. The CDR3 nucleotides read TGTGCCAGCAGATGGACAGGGTGGACTGAAGCTTTCTTT. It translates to CASRWTGWTEAFF.